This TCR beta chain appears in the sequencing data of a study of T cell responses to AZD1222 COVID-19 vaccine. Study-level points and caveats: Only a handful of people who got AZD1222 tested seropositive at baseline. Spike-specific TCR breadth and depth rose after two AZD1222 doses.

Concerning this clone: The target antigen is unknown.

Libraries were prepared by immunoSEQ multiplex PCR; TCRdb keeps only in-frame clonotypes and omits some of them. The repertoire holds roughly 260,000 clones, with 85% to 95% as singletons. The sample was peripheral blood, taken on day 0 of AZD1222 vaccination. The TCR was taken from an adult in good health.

The CDR3 region has the DNA TGTGCCAGCAGTTACTCGGGGGGTACTCCTGGAAACACCATATATTTT. Protein product: CASSYSGGTPGNTIYF. The J gene is TRBJ1-3, the V gene TRBV6-5; D perhaps matches TRBD1 (5 bases). The CDR3 runs 16 residues. Germline-derived CDR1 and CDR2 are MNHEY and SVGAGI. Trimming left V 0 bases short and J 2 bases short, with 11 bases between.